The entry below describes one T cell receptor (beta chain). Per the original methods: Reference gene primer amplification gave estimated nucleated cell counts. The assay was immunoSEQ multiplex PCR, and TCRdb's table has in-frame clones only and misses some. That table supplies the V and J calls and clone size; D and trimming were determined from the DNA. The sample yields about 140,000 clones, around 88% seen once. The entry originates in a study of blood T cell repertoires in COVID-19. Study summary: Samples came from the United States, Italy and Spain, spanning acute and convalescent COVID-19.

V was shortened by 3 bases and J by 2 bases, with 8 bases between the two germline ends. Germline V gene lookup returns CDR1 MNHEY and CDR2 SMNVEV (reference sequence). The CDR3 is made up of 13 amino acids. This TCR was recovered from a woman aged 60-70 years with acute or convalescent COVID-19. V usage is TRBV27 and J usage is TRBJ2-7; D gene ambiguous. Material for sequencing was peripheral blood. CDR3 in DNA: TGTGCCAGCAGTTTGGCTAGAGCCTACGAGCAGTACTTC. Translation gives CASSLARAYEQYF.